This T cell receptor (beta chain) appears in the sequencing data of a study of blood T cell repertoires in COVID-19. The study drew participants aged about 18 to 89 years from some 23 US areas. Only in-frame clones appear in the TCRdb table, and some are missing; sequencing was by immunoSEQ multiplex PCR. The sample holds roughly 180,000 clones; 65% to 85% are singletons and the top ten take 3.6%. From germline, CDR1 is SGHAT and CDR2 FQNNGV. V gave up 5 bases and J gave up 10 bases, with 14 bases separating them. The CDR3 covers 12 residues. Only one count was recorded for this clone. Source material: PBMCs or T cells enriched from blood (not recorded which). This sequence was found in a woman aged 45-59 years in a cohort exposed to, infected with or recovered from COVID-19 (not recorded which). The V and J genes are TRBV11-2 and TRBJ1-1; D remains unclear. Here the CDR3 reads CASSQSEGVAFF. CDR3 coding DNA: TGTGCCAGCAGCCAGAGCGAGGGTGTAGCTTTCTTT. Looking up the rest from reference TRBV11-2 and TRBJ1-1 gives the full variable domain: EAGVAQSPRYKIIEKRQSVAFWCNPISGHATLYWYQQILGQGPKLLIQFQNNGVVDDSQLPKDRFSAERLKGVDSTLKIQPAKLEDSAVYLCASSQSEGVAFFGQGTRLTVV.